This T cell receptor beta chain was found in a study of cytomegalovirus exposure and HLA in healthy donors. Study background: Under 85% of around 390 genotyped donors fell in the Caucasian-associated ancestry cluster. Study-wide points: Presence/absence results assume similar sequencing depth per donor, which may not hold.

V was clipped by 5 bases and J by 12 bases; unmatched bases: 12. The CDR3 has 14 residues. Germline-derived CDR1 and CDR2 are MNHEY and SMNVEV (reference sequence). PCR employed 60 Vbeta and 13 Jbeta primers. TCRdb's table, derived via immunoSEQ multiplex PCR, lists solely in-frame clones and lacks some. This table has about 180,000 clones, just over 75% appearing once. About this clone: Its antigen is not identified.

The sequencing input was PBMCs. This chain connects TRBV27 to TRBJ1-4; 7 bases match TRBD1. The TCR comes from a man aged 18 to 35 in good health and CMV-seronegative. Here the CDR3 reads CASSEQGMAWELFF. In DNA form, the CDR3 reads TGTGCCAGCAGTGAACAGGGGATGGCTTGGGAACTGTTTTTT.